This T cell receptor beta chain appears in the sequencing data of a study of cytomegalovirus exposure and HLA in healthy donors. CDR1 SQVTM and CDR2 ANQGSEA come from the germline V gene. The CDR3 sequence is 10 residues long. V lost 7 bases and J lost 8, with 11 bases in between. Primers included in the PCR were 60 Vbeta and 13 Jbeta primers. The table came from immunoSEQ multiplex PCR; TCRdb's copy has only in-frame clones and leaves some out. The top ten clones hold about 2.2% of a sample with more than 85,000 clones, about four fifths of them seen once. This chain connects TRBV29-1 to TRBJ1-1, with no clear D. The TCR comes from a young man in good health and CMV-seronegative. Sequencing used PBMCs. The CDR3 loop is CSAIPGEAFF. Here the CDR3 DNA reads TGCAGCGCAATACCCGGGGAAGCTTTCTTT.